The present T cell receptor (beta chain) was sequenced within a study of T-cell memory formation after mild COVID-19. CDR3 length equals 17 residues. With 2 bases removed from V and 0 bases from J, the gap between germline ends came to 14 bases. From germline, CDR1 is MNHEY and CDR2 SVGEGT. In regard to this clonotype: The antigen is unknown.

Study-wide findings and caveats: Cross-reactive memory apparently joined, as some responding clones appeared in pre-infection memory. The CD4+ clones that contracted clustered mainly within CM and EM, and the CD8+ clones concentrated in EMRA. Contracting clones, day 15 to 85, had balanced CD4/CD8, and later expanders favored CD4+.

Each CDR3 protein gets one entry after TCRdb re-called the 5' RACE reads with MiXCR. Of 350,000 to 400,000 distinct CDR3 sequences in the sample, around 21% were seen once. This TCR was sampled from an adult woman who had mild COVID-19 (a few samples of this study predate the infection). Cell type and time point are not known. The J gene is TRBJ2-1, the V gene TRBV6-2 or TRBV6-3, with D possibly called TRBD1 or TRBD2 (5 bases each). The sequenced sample was PBMCs or a T cell subset sorted from them (not recorded which). DNA of the CDR3: TGTGCCAGCAGTTACGAGGGGTGGAGGAGCTCCTACAATGAGCAGTTCTTC. As protein: CASSYEGWRSSYNEQFF.